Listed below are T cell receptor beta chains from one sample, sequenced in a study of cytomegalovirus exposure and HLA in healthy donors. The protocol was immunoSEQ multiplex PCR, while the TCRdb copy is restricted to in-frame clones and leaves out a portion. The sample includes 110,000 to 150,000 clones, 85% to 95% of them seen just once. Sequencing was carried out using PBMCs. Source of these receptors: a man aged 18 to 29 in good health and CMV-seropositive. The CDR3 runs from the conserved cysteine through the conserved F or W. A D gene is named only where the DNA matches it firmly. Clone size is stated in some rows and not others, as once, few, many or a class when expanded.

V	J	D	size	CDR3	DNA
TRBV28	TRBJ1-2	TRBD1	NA	CASSSTAGTAHDGYTF	TGTGCCAGCAGTTCAACCGCCGGGACAGCGCACGATGGCTACACCTTC
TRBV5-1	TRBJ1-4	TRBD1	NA	CASREQGQGNEKLFF	TGCGCCAGCAGGGAGCAGGGACAGGGTAATGAAAAACTGTTTTTT
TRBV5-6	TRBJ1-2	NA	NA	CASSLSRVGGYTF	TGTGCCAGCAGCTTGAGCAGGGTTGGGGGCTACACCTTC
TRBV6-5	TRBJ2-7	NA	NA	CASSYGDSEQYF	TGTGCCAGCAGTTACGGTGACAGCGAGCAGTACTTC
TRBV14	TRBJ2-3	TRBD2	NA	CASSPLKTSPGTQYF	TGTGCCAGCAGCCCCCTAAAGACTAGCCCGGGTACGCAGTATTTT
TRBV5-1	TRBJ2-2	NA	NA	CASSFSGNTGELFF	TGCGCCAGCAGCTTTAGCGGGAACACCGGGGAGCTGTTTTTT
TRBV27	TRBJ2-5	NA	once	CASSLFPGLETQYF	TGTGCCAGCAGTTTATTCCCAGGACTAGAGACCCAGTACTTC
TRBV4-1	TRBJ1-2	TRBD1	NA	CASSQEGWDRDPHGYTF	TGCGCCAGCAGCCAAGAAGGGTGGGACAGGGACCCCCATGGCTACACCTTC
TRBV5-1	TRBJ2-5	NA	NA	CASSFTRQETQYF	TGCGCCAGCAGCTTCACTAGACAAGAGACCCAGTACTTC
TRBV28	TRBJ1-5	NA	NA	CASSVLPGRGQAGQPQHF	TGTGCCAGCAGTGTACTCCCAGGTCGGGGTCAGGCCGGCCAGCCCCAGCATTTT
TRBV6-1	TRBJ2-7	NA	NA	CASSEYDSPRGYEQYF	TGTGCCAGCAGTGAGTACGACAGCCCCAGGGGTTACGAGCAGTACTTC
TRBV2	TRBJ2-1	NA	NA	CASSPGVPSYNEQFF	TGTGCCAGCAGTCCCGGAGTACCCTCCTACAATGAGCAGTTCTTC
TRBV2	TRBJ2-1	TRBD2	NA	CASSEGLAGADEQFF	TGTGCCAGCAGTGAAGGCCTAGCGGGAGCGGATGAGCAGTTCTTC
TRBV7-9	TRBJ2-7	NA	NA	CASSLQGGPSEQYF	TGTGCCAGCAGCTTACAGGGGGGACCCAGCGAGCAGTACTTC
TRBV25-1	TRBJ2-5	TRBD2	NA	CASVGLAGVGETQYF	TGTGCCAGCGTGGGGCTAGCGGGAGTTGGCGAGACCCAGTACTTC
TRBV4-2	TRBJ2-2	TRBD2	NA	CASSPGLAGVGGTGELFF	TGTGCCAGCAGCCCTGGACTAGCGGGAGTTGGTGGCACCGGGGAGCTGTTTTTT
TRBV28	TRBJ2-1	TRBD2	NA	CASSLLGEGSYNEQFF	TGTGCCAGCAGTTTATTGGGGGAGGGCTCCTACAATGAGCAGTTCTTC
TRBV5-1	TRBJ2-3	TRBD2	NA	CASSFVASGRVTDTQYF	TGCGCCAGCAGCTTTGTGGCTAGCGGGAGGGTTACAGATACGCAGTATTTT
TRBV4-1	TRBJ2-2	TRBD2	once	CASSRTSGRRDTGELFF	TGCGCCAGCAGCAGGACTAGCGGGAGGCGGGACACCGGGGAGCTGTTTTTT
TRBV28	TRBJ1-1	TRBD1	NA	CASSLVRDREPTEAFF	TGTGCCAGCAGCCTAGTTAGGGACAGGGAACCCACTGAAGCTTTCTTT
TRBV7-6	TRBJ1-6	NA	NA	CASSLGAGMPLHF	TGTGCCAGCAGCTTAGGTGCAGGGATGCCCCTCCACTTT
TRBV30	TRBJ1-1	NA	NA	CAWRSKGLQNTEAFF	TGTGCCTGGAGATCTAAGGGACTGCAAAACACTGAAGCTTTCTTT
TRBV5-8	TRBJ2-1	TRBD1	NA	CASSLGTGAYNEQFF	TGTGCCAGCAGCCTCGGGACAGGGGCTTACAATGAGCAGTTCTTC
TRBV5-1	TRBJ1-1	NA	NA	CASSATGTNTEAFF	TGCGCCAGCAGCGCGACAGGCACGAACACTGAAGCTTTCTTT
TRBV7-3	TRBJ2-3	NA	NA	CASSRTPISTDTQYF	TGTGCCAGCAGCCGGACACCGATTAGCACAGATACGCAGTATTTT
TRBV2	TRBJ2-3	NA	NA	CASSERLGRTDTQYF	TGTGCCAGCAGTGAAAGACTAGGCCGCACAGATACGCAGTATTTT
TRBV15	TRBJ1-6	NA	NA	CATSTRAGRDSPLHF	TGTGCCACCAGCACTCGCGCAGGGCGAGACTCACCCCTCCACTTT
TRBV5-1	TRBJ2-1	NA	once	CASSQGVSNEQFF	TGCGCCAGCAGCCAAGGAGTTTCCAATGAGCAGTTCTTC
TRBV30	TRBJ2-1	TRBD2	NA	CAWSPGLAGTGEQFF	TGTGCCTGGAGTCCGGGACTAGCGGGTACCGGTGAGCAGTTCTTC
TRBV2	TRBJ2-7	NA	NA	CASSEGPSYEQYF	TGTGCCAGCAGTGAGGGCCCGTCATACGAGCAGTACTTC
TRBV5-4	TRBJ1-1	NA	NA	CASSLVGRENTEAFF	TGTGCCAGCAGCTTGGTCGGCAGGGAGAACACTGAAGCTTTCTTT
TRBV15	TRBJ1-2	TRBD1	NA	CATTRPGQGSWGYTF	TGTGCCACCACGCGACCTGGACAGGGAAGTTGGGGCTACACCTTC
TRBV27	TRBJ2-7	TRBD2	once	CASSYSGRASEQYF	TGTGCCAGCAGTTACAGCGGGAGGGCCTCCGAGCAGTACTTC
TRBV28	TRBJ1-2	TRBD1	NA	CASSPGTGDGYTF	TGTGCCAGCAGCCCCGGGACAGGGGATGGCTACACCTTC
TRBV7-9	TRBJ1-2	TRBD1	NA	CASSLQGAEGYTF	TGTGCCAGCAGCTTACAGGGGGCCGAGGGCTACACCTTC
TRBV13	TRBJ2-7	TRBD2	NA	CASSLGRASGSYEQYF	TGTGCCAGCAGCTTAGGCCGTGCTAGCGGGAGCTACGAGCAGTACTTC
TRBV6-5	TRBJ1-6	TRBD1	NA	CASSYSPTGVNSPLHF	TGTGCCAGCAGTTACTCACCGACAGGGGTGAATTCACCCCTCCACTTT
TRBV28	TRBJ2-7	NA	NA	CASRTWGGPYEQYF	TGTGCCAGCAGGACCTGGGGGGGCCCTTACGAGCAGTACTTC
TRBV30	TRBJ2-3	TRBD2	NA	CAWSKRDLTDTQYF	TGTGCCTGGAGTAAGCGGGACCTCACAGATACGCAGTATTTT
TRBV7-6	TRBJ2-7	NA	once	CASSLVAGTPYEQYF	TGTGCCAGCAGCTTAGTGGCGGGAACCCCCTACGAGCAGTACTTC
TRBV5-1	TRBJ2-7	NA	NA	CASSLDRALIYEQYF	TGCGCCAGCAGCTTGGACAGGGCCCTAATCTACGAGCAGTACTTC
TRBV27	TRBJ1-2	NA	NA	CASSNPSRGGYTF	TGTGCCAGCAGTAATCCTTCGCGGGGTGGCTACACCTTC
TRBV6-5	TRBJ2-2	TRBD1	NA	CASMGQGASGELFF	TGTGCCAGCATGGGACAGGGGGCTTCCGGGGAGCTGTTTTTT
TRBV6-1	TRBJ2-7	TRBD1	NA	CASSVAGGHEQYF	TGTGCCAGCAGTGTTGCAGGGGGCCACGAGCAGTACTTC
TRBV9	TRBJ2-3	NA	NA	CASSADTPSGTDTQYF	TGTGCCAGCAGCGCGGACACTCCCTCCGGCACAGATACGCAGTATTTT
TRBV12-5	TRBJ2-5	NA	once	CASGEGHPGQTQYF	TGTGCTAGTGGGGAGGGCCACCCGGGGCAGACCCAGTACTTC
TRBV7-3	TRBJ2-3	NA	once	CASSIDSRDTQYF	TGTGCCAGCAGTATTGACTCTCGCGATACGCAGTATTTT
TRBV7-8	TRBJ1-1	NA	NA	CASSWGQGAEAFF	TGTGCCAGCAGTTGGGGCCAAGGCGCTGAAGCTTTCTTT
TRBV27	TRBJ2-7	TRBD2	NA	CASSPWTSGSNEQYF	TGTGCCAGCAGTCCGTGGACTAGCGGGAGTAATGAGCAGTACTTC
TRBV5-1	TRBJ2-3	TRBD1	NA	CASSNLTGGADTQYF	TGCGCCAGCAGCAATTTGACAGGGGGGGCAGATACGCAGTATTTT